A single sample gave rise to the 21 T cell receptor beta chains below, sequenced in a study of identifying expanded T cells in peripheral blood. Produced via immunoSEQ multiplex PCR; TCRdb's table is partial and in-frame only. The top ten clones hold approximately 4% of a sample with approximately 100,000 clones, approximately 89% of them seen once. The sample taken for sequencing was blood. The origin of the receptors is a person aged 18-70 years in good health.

The CDR3 DNA reads as TGTGCCAGCAGTGCCGGGCAGAGGTACACTGAAGCTTTCTTT. This gives the protein CASSAGQRYTEAFF. This rearrangement joins TRBV27 to TRBJ1-1; no clear D. Germline CDR1 reads MNHEY; CDR2 reads SMNVEV (reference sequence). The V end was cut by 5 bases, the J end by 3 bases, with 13 bases between. This CDR3 comprises 14 residues.

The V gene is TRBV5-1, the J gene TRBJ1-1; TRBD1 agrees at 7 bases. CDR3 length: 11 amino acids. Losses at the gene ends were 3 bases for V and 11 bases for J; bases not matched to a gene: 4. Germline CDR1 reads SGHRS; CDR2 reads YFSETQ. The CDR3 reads CASSSGQVAFF. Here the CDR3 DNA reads TGCGCCAGCAGCTCTGGACAGGTCGCTTTCTTT.

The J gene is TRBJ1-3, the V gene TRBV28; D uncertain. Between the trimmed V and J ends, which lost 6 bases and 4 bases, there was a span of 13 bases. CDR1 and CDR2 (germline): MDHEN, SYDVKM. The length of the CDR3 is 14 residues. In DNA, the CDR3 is TGTGCCAGCAGCTCCCCTGATGGAGGAAACACCATATATTTT. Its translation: CASSSPDGGNTIYF.

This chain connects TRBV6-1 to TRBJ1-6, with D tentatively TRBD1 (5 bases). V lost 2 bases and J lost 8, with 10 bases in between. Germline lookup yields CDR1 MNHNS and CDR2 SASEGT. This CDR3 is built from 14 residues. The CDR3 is CASSEKQEDSPLHF. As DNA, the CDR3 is TGTGCCAGCAGTGAAAAACAGGAGGATTCACCCCTCCACTTT.

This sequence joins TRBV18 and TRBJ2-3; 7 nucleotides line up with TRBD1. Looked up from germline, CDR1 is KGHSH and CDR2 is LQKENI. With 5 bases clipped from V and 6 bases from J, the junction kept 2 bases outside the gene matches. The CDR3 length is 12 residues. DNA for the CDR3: TGTGCCAGCTCAGCACAGGGGGATACGCAGTATTTT. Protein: CASSAQGDTQYF.

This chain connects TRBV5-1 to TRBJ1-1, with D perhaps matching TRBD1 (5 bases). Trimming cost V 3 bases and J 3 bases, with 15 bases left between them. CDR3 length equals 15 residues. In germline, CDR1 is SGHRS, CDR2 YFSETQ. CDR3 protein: CASSSGGTADTEAFF. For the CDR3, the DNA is TGCGCCAGCAGCTCCGGAGGGACGGCTGACACTGAAGCTTTCTTT.

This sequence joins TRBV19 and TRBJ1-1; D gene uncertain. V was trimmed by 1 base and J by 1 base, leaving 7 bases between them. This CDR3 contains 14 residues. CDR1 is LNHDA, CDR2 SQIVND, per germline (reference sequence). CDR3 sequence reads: CASSIGAGNTEAFF. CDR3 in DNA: TGTGCCAGTAGTATAGGGGCAGGGAACACTGAAGCTTTCTTT.

This CDR3 reads CASSYRPPPTYEQYF. CDR3 nucleotides: TGTGCCAGCAGTTATCGACCCCCCCCCACCTACGAGCAGTACTTC. The rearrangement links TRBV27 to TRBJ2-7; D is unclear. The V end was cut by 4 bases, the J end by 2 bases, with 15 bases between. Germline CDR1 and CDR2: MNHEY and SMNVEV (reference sequence). The CDR3 length is 15 residues.

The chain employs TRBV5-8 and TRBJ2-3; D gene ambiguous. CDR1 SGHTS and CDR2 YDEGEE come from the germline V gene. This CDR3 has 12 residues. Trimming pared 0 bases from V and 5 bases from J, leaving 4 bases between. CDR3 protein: CASSLVVDTQYF. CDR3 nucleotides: TGTGCCAGCAGCTTGGTGGTAGATACGCAGTATTTT.

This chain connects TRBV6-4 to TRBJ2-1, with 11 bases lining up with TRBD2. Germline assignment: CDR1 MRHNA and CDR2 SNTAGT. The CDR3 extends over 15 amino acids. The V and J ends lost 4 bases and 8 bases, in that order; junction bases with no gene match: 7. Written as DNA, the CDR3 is TGTGCCAGCAGTGGCCTAGCGGGAGGAGTAGATGAGCAGTTCTTC. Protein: CASSGLAGGVDEQFF.

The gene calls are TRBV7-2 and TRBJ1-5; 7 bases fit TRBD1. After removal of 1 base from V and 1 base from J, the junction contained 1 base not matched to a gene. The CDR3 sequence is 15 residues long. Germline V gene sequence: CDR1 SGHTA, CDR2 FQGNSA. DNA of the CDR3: TGTGCCAGCAGCTTAGTGGACAGGAGCAATCAGCCCCAGCATTTT. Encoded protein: CASSLVDRSNQPQHF.

This chain's CDR3 is CASSQTTGDSYEQYF. CDR3 coding DNA: TGCGCCAGCAGCCAGACGACAGGGGATTCCTACGAGCAGTACTTC. This chain joins TRBV4-1 and TRBJ2-7; TRBD1 agrees at 8 bases. Trimming cost V 3 bases and J 1 base; bases outside gene matches: 5. There are 15 residues in the CDR3. Germline V CDR1 and CDR2: MGHRA, YSYEKL.

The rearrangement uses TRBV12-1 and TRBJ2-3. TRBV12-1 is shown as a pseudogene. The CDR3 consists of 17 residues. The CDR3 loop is CASSFAHDGIVTDTQYF. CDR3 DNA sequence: TGTGCCAGCAGCTTTGCCCATGACGGTATTGTAACAGATACGCAGTATTTT.

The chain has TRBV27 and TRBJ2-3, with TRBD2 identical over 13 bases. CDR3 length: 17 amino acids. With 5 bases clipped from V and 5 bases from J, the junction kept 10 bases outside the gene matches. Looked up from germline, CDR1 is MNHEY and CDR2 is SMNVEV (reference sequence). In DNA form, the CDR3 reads TGTGCCAGCAGTGGAATACTAGCGGGAGGGCCGGGAGATACGCAGTATTTT. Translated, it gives CASSGILAGGPGDTQYF.

The CDR3 protein is CASRDGEQYF. DNA for the CDR3: TGTGCCAGCAGGGATGGTGAGCAGTACTTC. This chain joins TRBV21-1 and TRBJ2-7. TRBV21-1 is a pseudogene segment. The length of the CDR3 is 10 residues.

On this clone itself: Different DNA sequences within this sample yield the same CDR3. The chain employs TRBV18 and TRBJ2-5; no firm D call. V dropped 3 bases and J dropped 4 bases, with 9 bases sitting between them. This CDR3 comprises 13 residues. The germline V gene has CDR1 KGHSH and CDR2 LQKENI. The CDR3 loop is CASSPTGGETQYF. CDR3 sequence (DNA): TGTGCCAGCTCACCGACGGGTGGAGAGACCCAGTACTTC.

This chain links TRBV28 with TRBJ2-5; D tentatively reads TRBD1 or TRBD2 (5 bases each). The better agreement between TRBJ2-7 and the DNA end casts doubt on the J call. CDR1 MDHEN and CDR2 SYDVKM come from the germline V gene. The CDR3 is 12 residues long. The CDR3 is CASSFGAREQYF. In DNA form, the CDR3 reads TGTGCCAGCAGTTTCGGGGCTCGCGAGCAGTACTTC.

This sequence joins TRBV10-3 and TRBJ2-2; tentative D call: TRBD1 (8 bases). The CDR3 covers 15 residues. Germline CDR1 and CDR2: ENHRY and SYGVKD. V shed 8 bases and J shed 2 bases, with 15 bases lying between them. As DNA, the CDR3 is TGTGCCATCGGGGGGGGACAGGCCAACACCGGGGAGCTGTTTTTT. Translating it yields CAIGGGQANTGELFF.

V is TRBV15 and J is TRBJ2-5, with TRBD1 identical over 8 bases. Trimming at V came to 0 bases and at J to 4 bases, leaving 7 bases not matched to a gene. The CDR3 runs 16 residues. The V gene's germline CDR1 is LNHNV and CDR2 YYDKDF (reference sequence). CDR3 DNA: TGTGCCACCAGCAGAGATCGCCCAGGGGGCTTAGAGACCCAGTACTTC. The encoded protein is CATSRDRPGGLETQYF.

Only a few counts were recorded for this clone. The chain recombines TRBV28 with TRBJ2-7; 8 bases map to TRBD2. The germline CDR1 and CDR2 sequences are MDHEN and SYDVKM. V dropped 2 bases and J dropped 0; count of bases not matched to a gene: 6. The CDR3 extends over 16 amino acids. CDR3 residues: CASSLQGGRSSYEQYF. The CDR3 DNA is TGTGCCAGCAGTTTACAAGGCGGGAGGAGCTCCTACGAGCAGTACTTC.

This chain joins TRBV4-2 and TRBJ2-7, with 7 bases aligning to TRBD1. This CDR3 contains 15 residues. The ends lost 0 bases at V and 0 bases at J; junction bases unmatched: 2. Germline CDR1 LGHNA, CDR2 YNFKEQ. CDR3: CASSQEGQSSYEQYF. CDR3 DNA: TGTGCCAGCAGCCAAGAGGGACAGAGCTCCTACGAGCAGTACTTC.